The present entry profiles one TCR beta chain with its context. What this receptor recognizes is not known. There are no base qualities to consult, and no much larger clone falls within one base. Thawed unstimulated PBMCs were stained for CD3, CD4 and CD8 and FACS-sorted into CD3+CD4+ and CD3+CD8+ populations. All 8 studied subjects were randomized to withdrawal of immunosuppression. The Qiagen DNeasy Blood and Tissue Kit was used for genomic DNA isolation. High-throughput TCRbeta CDR3 sequencing of frozen genomic DNA was performed by immunoSEQ, with PCR amplification, mapping, bias correction and internal controls included. As for how the authors treated the data: Only productive rearrangements were retained, and each unique TCRbeta sequence was defined by its CDR3 nucleotide sequence together with its V and J gene. For classification of a sequence as donor-reactive, at least 5-fold expansion in CFSE-low cells relative to unstimulated pre-transplant cells and a frequency of at least 0.01% were required. To ensure at least 90% detection power, minimum frequency thresholds were set for each subject based on that subject's lowest-template unstimulated sample. Jensen-Shannon divergence between the top 1000 TCRbeta sequences post- versus pre-transplant served as the measure of repertoire turnover. Two-sided Fisher's exact tests were used to test for changes in how often donor-reactive sequences were detected. TCRdb stores this immuneACCESS table with in-frame sequences only. Part of the clones is absent; in the studies checked, under half of the shortfall reflects unresolved V genes, and no reason is known for the rest. That table gives V, J and clone size, and the DNA gave D and trimming. This sample holds 7,500 to 10,000 clones; approximately 68% were observed only once. The biggest ten clones account for approximately 23% of the sample.

Looking up the germline V gene yields CDR1 MGHDK and CDR2 SYGVNS. The V end gives up 6 bases and the J end 3 bases, leaving 15 bases in the junction not matched to a gene. Spanning cysteine to phenylalanine, the CDR3 consists of 17 amino acids. Only the CDR3 part of the read is kept: 51 bases, read in frame from the first base. This sample stems from a study of T cell clones after liver transplantation (dated by TCRdb to about 2019). Describing the broader study: The samples were obtained from ITN030ST, a randomized trial that attempted immunosuppression withdrawal within 2 years after liver transplantation. Blood samples were collected pre-transplant, pre-randomization before withdrawal, and post-randomization after either full withdrawal or failed withdrawal. Donor-reactive T cell clones were identified by TCRbeta sequencing following a pre-transplant mixed lymphocyte reaction and were subsequently tracked in post-transplant blood. Tolerance meant complete immunosuppression withdrawal for at least one year without liver enzymes rising beyond twice the upper limit of normal. Three of the eight recipients were HCV-positive; the others were transplanted for non-autoimmune, non-viral indications. As an antigen-independent comparator for the donor-reactive sequences, third party-reactive TCRbeta sequences from pre-transplant MLRs were identified as well. No induction therapy was given to the subjects, and standard immunosuppression was administered until randomization at 12-24 months post-transplant. Of the 8 liver transplant recipients making up the studied cohort, 3 were classified as tolerant and 5 as non-tolerant. Summary of the overall study and its limitations: Because of small, heterogeneous patient numbers and non-standardized post-transplant time points, the conclusions were only preliminary. Low numbers of available donor cells limited the measurable donor-reactive repertoire in a couple of subjects. Because allograft tissue specimens were not available, migration of donor-reactive T cells into the graft, rather than deletion, may have occurred. In most of the 8 subjects, regardless of tolerance or HCV status, circulating donor-reactive CD4 TCRbeta sequences dropped significantly post-transplant. Donor-reactive sequences decreased more than third party-reactive sequences, which suggests partial antigen-specific deletion that was not related to withdrawal success. Once repertoire turnover was taken into account, donor-reactive detection showed a significant reduction for CD4 in 7 of 8 subjects and for CD8 in 8 of 8.

The sample in question was CD8+ T cells from blood, obtained at the approximately 16-month timepoint. This TCR was recovered from a human patient who received a liver transplant. Where a transplant has occurred, the graft donor may have supplied some of the T cells. The receptor chain draws on TRBV25-1 and TRBJ2-7; 9 bases in the middle match TRBD1. DNA sequence: TGTGCCAGCAGGGGATCCCCGGGACAGGGTTTCCTCTACGAGCAGTACTTC. It translates to CASRGSPGQGFLYEQYF.